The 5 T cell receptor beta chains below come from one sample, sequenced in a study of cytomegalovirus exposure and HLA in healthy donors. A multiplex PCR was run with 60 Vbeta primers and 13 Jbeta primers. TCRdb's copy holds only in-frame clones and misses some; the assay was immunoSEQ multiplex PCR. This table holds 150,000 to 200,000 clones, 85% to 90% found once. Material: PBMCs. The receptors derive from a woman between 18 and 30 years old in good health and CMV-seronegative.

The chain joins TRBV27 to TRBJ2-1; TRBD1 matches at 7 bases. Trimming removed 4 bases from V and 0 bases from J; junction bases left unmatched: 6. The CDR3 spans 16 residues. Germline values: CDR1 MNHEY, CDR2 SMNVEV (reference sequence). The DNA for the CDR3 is TGTGCCAGCAGTTCACCCTGGGACAGCTCCTACAATGAGCAGTTCTTC. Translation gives CASSSPWDSSYNEQFF.

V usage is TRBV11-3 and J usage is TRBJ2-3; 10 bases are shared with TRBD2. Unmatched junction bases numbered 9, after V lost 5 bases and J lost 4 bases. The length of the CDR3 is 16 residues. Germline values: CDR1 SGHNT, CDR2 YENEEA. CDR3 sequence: CASSPRSGGVADTQYF. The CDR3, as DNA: TGTGCCAGCAGCCCAAGGAGCGGGGGGGTGGCAGATACGCAGTATTTT.

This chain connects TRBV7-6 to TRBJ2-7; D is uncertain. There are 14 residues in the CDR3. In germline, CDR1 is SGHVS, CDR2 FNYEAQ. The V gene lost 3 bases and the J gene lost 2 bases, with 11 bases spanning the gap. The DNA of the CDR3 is TGTGCCAGCAGCTTGGCAGGCAATACCTACGAGCAGTACTTC. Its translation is CASSLAGNTYEQYF. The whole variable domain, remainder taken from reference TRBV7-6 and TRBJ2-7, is GAGVSQSPRYKVTKRGQDVALRCDPISGHVSLYWYRQALGQGPEFLTYFNYEAQQDKSGLPNDRFSAERPEGSISTLTIQRTEQRDSAMYRCASSLAGNTYEQYFGPGTRLTVT.

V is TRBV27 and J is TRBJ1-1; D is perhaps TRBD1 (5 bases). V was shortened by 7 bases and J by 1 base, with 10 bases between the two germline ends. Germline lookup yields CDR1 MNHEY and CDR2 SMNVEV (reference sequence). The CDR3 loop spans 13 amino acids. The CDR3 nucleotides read TGTGCCAGCATTCCTACAGGGAACACTGAAGCTTTCTTT. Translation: CASIPTGNTEAFF.

The CDR3 protein is CASSQQGDEQYF. The DNA of the CDR3 is TGTGCCAGCAGTCAACAGGGGGACGAGCAGTACTTC. The rearrangement joins TRBV7-9 to TRBJ2-7; TRBD1 matches 8 bases. J gave up 5 bases and V 6 bases, and 3 bases lay outside the gene matches. Germline assignment: CDR1 SEHNR and CDR2 FQNEAQ (reference sequence). This CDR3 is built from 12 residues.